This entry concerns a single T cell receptor (beta chain). Its specificity is not known. Amplification used 60 Vbeta primers and 13 Jbeta primers. Repertoires were generated with immunoSEQ multiplex PCR, while TCRdb's copy carries only in-frame clones and drops some. The table has about 180,000 clones, about 78% seen once; the top ten hold about 13%. This sample is drawn from a study of cytomegalovirus exposure and HLA in healthy donors. Regarding the study as a whole: Another analysis was done later, and it associated roughly 15,000 TCR beta sequences with HLA alleles at 0.05 false discovery rate.

The length of the CDR3 is 14 residues. Germline V lookup: CDR1 LGHNT, CDR2 FRNRAP. The V and J ends lost 3 bases and 3 bases respectively, with 9 bases between them. The sequencing sample was made of PBMCs. The origin of this receptor is a woman in her forties or fifties in good health and CMV-seropositive. The chain is built from TRBV12-5 and TRBJ1-5; D is unclear. The CDR3 DNA sequence: TGTGCTAGTGGTTTCGGACTCATCAATCAGCCCCAGCATTTT. Its protein product is CASGFGLINQPQHF.